This TCR beta chain was observed in a study of blood T cell repertoires in COVID-19. Study-level background: Sources were T cells, B-cell-depleted T cells, or PBMCs; the material itself was cDNA or gDNA.

Produced via immunoSEQ multiplex PCR; TCRdb's table is partial and in-frame only. The data hold approximately 500,000 clones, with 75% to 90% observed a single time. V lost 4 bases and J lost 8, with 17 bases in between. The CDR3 is 14 amino acids. Per germline, CDR1 LGHDT and CDR2 YNNKEL (reference sequence). This clone appeared once. The chain uses TRBV3-1 (or the pseudogene TRBV3-2) and TRBJ1-1; D is uncertain. This TCR derives from a human donor in a cohort sampled during active COVID-19. Sequencing was carried out using peripheral blood. The CDR3, as DNA: TGTGCCAGCAGCCCTCTTCGAGGAGGTTTGGAAGCTTTCTTT. Translation: CASSPLRGGLEAFF.